Following are 12 T cell receptor beta chains from one sample sequenced in a study of blood T cell repertoires in COVID-19. TCRdb's table, derived via immunoSEQ multiplex PCR, lists solely in-frame clones and lacks some. The top ten clones hold 3.2% of a sample with under 20,000 clones, over 70% of them seen once. The sequenced material came from peripheral blood. Receptors originate from a human donor in a cohort sampled during active COVID-19.

The rearrangement joins TRBV30 to TRBJ2-2, with a tentative D call TRBD2 (5 bases). In germline, CDR1 is GTSNPN, CDR2 SVGIG (reference sequence). This CDR3 is built from 16 residues. V lost 0 bases, J lost 3 bases, and 14 bases lay in between. The CDR3 protein is CAWSVSRSSDTGELFF. The CDR3 DNA reads TGTGCCTGGAGTGTAAGTCGAAGTAGCGACACCGGGGAGCTGTTTTTT.

This clone was recorded a few times. The chain joins TRBV28 to TRBJ2-7; TRBD2 matches at 8 bases. Losses at the gene ends were 5 bases for V and 7 bases for J; bases not matched to a gene: 16. CDR3 length equals 16 residues. Germline loops: CDR1 MDHEN, CDR2 SYDVKM. CDR3 sequence: CASSLPGGSRGGEQYF. CDR3 nucleotide sequence: TGTGCCAGCAGTCTCCCGGGCGGGAGTCGCGGGGGGGAGCAGTACTTC.

This chain links TRBV5-6 with TRBJ1-3; no reliable D call. Per the germline V gene, CDR1 is SGHDT and CDR2 is YYEEEE. Trimming took 0 bases from V and 3 from J, leaving 7 bases between them. The CDR3 runs 14 residues. The CDR3 region has the DNA TGTGCCAGCAGCTTGGCTGGGAGTGGAAACACCATATATTTT. It specifies CASSLAGSGNTIYF.

A few counts support this clone. The rearrangement uses TRBV11-2 and TRBJ2-1; the match to TRBD1 covers 7 bases. The CDR3 covers 13 residues. Trimming cost V 5 bases and J 8 bases; bases outside gene matches: 6. Germline values: CDR1 SGHAT, CDR2 FQNNGV. The CDR3 sequence: CASSPNRGDEQFF. In DNA form, the CDR3 reads TGTGCCAGCAGCCCAAACAGGGGCGATGAGCAGTTCTTC.

This sequence joins TRBV7-9 and TRBJ2-1; 8 bases agree with TRBD2. The CDR3 spans 16 residues. Germline loops: CDR1 SEHNR, CDR2 FQNEAQ (reference sequence). The junction had 10 bases not matched to a gene; V was cut back by 5 bases and J by 4 bases. This CDR3 reads CASSPKSGGGYNEQFF. The CDR3 region has the DNA TGTGCCAGCAGCCCTAAGAGCGGGGGAGGTTACAATGAGCAGTTCTTC.

This chain uses TRBV27 with TRBJ2-1; possibly TRBD2 for D (5 bases). This CDR3 has 16 amino acids. V was pared by 0 bases and J by 4 bases, with 13 bases between. Germline V gives CDR1 MNHEY, CDR2 SMNVEV (reference sequence). The CDR3 spells CASSLSSGSRYNEQFF. The CDR3 nucleotides read TGTGCCAGCAGTTTATCCAGCGGTAGCAGATACAATGAGCAGTTCTTC.

The chain combines TRBV9 with TRBJ2-3; 13 bases match TRBD2. The junction had 11 bases not matched to a gene; V was cut back by 4 bases and J by 6 bases. The germline gives CDR1 SGDLS, CDR2 YYNGEE. The CDR3 is made up of 17 amino acids. CDR3: CASSTSGLAGVGDTQYF. CDR3 in DNA: TGTGCCAGCAGCACCTCTGGACTAGCGGGAGTAGGGGATACGCAGTATTTT.

The chain links TRBV10-3 to TRBJ1-1; 8 bases are shared with TRBD1. CDR1 ENHRY and CDR2 SYGVKD come from the germline V gene. This CDR3 has 13 residues. The trim removed 7 bases at V and 5 bases at J, leaving 6 bases unmatched. The CDR3 sequence is CAITRTGSTEAFF. As DNA, the CDR3 is TGTGCCATCACCCGGACAGGGTCAACTGAAGCTTTCTTT.

This clone came up once. The chain couples TRBV10-3 to TRBJ1-5, with a possible D match to TRBD1 (6 bases). Germline V gives CDR1 ENHRY, CDR2 SYGVKD. V gave up 5 bases and J gave up 6 bases, with 17 bases separating them. CDR3 length equals 15 residues. CDR3 coding DNA: TGTGCCATCAGTCCCCTGCTGGGGGCAGCTCAGCCCCAGCATTTT. Translating gives CAISPLLGAAQPQHF.

This chain links TRBV29-1 with TRBJ2-1; 7 bases align to TRBD2. This CDR3 has 16 residues. Germline CDR1 reads SQVTM; CDR2 reads ANQGSEA. The J segment lost 4 bases and the V segment lost 4 bases, leaving 13 bases of the junction unmatched. CDR3 in amino acids: CSVGAKGGSVYNEQFF. CDR3 in DNA: TGCAGCGTTGGGGCAAAGGGCGGGAGTGTATACAATGAGCAGTTCTTC.

In regard to this clone: Distinct nucleotide sequences in the sample also encode this CDR3. This chain joins TRBV24-1 and TRBJ2-5; 7 nucleotides match TRBD1. The CDR3 runs to 14 residues. Germline trimming cut 4 bases from V and 5 bases from J; bases unmatched to any gene: 6. CDR1 is KGHDR and CDR2 is SFDVKD in the germline V gene. Here the CDR3 reads CATSDTGAGETQYF. DNA for the CDR3: TGTGCCACCAGTGACACAGGGGCCGGGGAGACCCAGTACTTC.

This chain links TRBV5-4 with TRBJ2-5; 8 bases fit TRBD2. The CDR3 totals 15 residues. Trimming at V came to 0 bases and at J to 4 bases, leaving 5 bases not matched to a gene. The germline CDR1 and CDR2 sequences are SGHNT and YYREEE (reference sequence). The CDR3 region has the DNA TGTGCCAGCAGCTTGGTGGCCGGGGGGGGAGAGACCCAGTACTTC. Translation gives CASSLVAGGGETQYF.